This TCR beta chain appears in the sequencing data of a study of shared clonotypes between healthy human individuals. The CD8 memory sample joined CD45RO+ cells and CCR7-negative CD45RA+ cells. At the deep level, the assay was run. Evenly divided among several immunoSEQ plates was the genomic DNA of each subset. Only in-frame clones appear in the TCRdb table, and some are missing; sequencing was by immunoSEQ multiplex PCR. The sample carries about 380,000 clones, 95% to 97% recorded once. The source is a man aged 30-40 years in good health. Material for sequencing was memory CD8+ T cells sorted from blood. Subset reported: CD45RO+ cells pooled with CCR7-negative TemRA cells.

In DNA, the CDR3 is TGTGCCAGCAGAGTGCCTCAGGGATCTGTATCTGGGGCCAACGTCCTGACTTTC. It yields the protein CASRVPQGSVSGANVLTF. The genes are TRBV28 and TRBJ2-6, with a tentative D call TRBD1 (5 bases). The germline V and J ends were trimmed by 6 bases and 1 base, with 19 bases remaining between them. The CDR3 is 18 residues long. Germline V gene data show CDR1 as MDHEN and CDR2 as SYDVKM.